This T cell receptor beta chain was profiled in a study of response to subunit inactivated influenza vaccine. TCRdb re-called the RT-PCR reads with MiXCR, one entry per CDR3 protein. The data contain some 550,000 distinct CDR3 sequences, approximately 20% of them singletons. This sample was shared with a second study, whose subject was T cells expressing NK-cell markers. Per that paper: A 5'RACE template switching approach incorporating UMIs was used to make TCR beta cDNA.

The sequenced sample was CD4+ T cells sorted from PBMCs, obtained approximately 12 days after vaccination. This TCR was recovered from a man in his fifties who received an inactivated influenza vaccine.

Written as DNA, the CDR3 is TGTGCCAGCAGCCCCCAAGCGGGGGACACAGATACGCAGTATTTT. The encoded protein is CASSPQAGDTDTQYF. V is TRBV7-2 and J is TRBJ2-3; 8 nucleotides align to TRBD2. Per germline, CDR1 SGHTA and CDR2 FQGNSA. The CDR3 extends over 15 amino acids. The J segment lost 2 bases and the V segment lost 5 bases, leaving 6 bases of the junction unmatched.